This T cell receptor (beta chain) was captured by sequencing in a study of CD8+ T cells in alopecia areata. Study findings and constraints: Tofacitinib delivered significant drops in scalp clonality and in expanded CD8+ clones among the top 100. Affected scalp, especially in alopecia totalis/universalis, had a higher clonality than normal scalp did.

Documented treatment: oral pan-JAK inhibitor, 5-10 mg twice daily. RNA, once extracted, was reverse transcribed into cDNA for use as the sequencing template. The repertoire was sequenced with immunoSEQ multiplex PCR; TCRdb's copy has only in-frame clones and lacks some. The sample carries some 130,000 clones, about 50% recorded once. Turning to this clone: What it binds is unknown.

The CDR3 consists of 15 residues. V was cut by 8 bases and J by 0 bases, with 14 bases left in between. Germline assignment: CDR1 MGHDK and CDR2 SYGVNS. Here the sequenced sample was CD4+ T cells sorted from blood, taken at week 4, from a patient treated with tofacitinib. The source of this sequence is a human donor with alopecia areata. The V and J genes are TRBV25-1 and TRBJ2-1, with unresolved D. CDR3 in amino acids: CASSNSYSSYNEQFF. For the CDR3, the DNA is TGTGCCAGCTCCAACTCCTATAGCTCCTACAATGAGCAGTTCTTC.